Given below is one T cell receptor (beta chain) in context. It lacks a known antigen. Base qualities are not provided; no much larger clone lies one nucleotide away. Reading from cysteine to phenylalanine, the CDR3 counts 15 amino acids. The only DNA kept is the CDR3, 45 bases in frame from the first base. The trim is 1 base for V and 7 bases for J, with a gap of 11 bases between the germline ends. From a lookup of the germline V gene, CDR1 and CDR2 are SGHTA and FQGNSA. The control cohort was some 10 patients given myeloablative marrow transplants with methotrexate plus a calcineurin inhibitor, sampled 1 year after transplant. Peripheral blood and bone marrow mononuclear cells were isolated by Ficoll-Hypaque density centrifugation and were cryopreserved. TRB sequencing was run on genomic DNA with either the immunoSEQ assay at survey resolution or the hsTCRB kit. Per the original workflow: The immunoSEQ software handled initial read processing, and the LymphoSeq R package was used for repertoire analyses. For each TRB dataset, clonality was calculated as 1 minus normalized Shannon entropy, and the Gini coefficient was computed as well. To infer phenotypes in unsorted samples, TRB sequences from sorted subsets of the recipient or donor were mapped onto unsorted samples from the same recipient. TCRdb obtained this table from immuneACCESS and retained in-frame rearrangements with V and J assigned. These tables miss some clones; where compared with another copy, unresolved V genes account for less than half of the shortfall, and the remainder is unexplained. V and J calls and clone size are copied from that table; D and trimming were computed from the DNA. The sample contains 15,000 to 17,000 clones, 80% to 85% of them found a single time. Over 4.5% of the sample comes from the top ten.

These data originate in a study of T cells after posttransplantation cyclophosphamide (dated by TCRdb to the mid-2010s). Some background on the complete study: T cell repertoire reconstitution was tracked by TRB sequencing after myeloablative bone marrow transplantation in which posttransplantation cyclophosphamide was used as GVHD prophylaxis. Samples from 35 PTCy-treated patients, along with samples from roughly 15 of their related bone marrow donors, underwent antigen receptor sequencing. Blood from all 34 PTCy patients who had 1-year posttransplant specimens underwent TRB sequencing. Up to roughly 3 additional blood samples from 2 to 5.2 years after transplant were also TRB-sequenced in 3 patients, as was pretransplant blood from 4 patients. TRA and TRB clonality were tightly correlated in eight to ten samples, so subsequent TCR analyses focused on TRB only. Public TRB sequences were compared against a database of over 3,000 sequences linked to responses to pathogens, tumor antigens, self-antigens and alloantigens.

Study-level results and caveats: The TRB repertoires of T cells infiltrating skin or GI tract showed only limited overlap with the TRB repertoires of T cells in blood. Donor-recipient similarity was low at 1-2 months but rose over the first year, and later blood repertoires were often dominated by donor CD8+ memory clones. Across the approximately 48 patients, TRB clonality was highly associated with recipient CMV seropositivity and CMV reactivation, and diversity with PTCy was similar to that in the CNI/methotrexate controls.

This material consisted of PBMCs, taken 371 days after allogeneic stem cell transplant with calcineurin inhibitor and methotrexate. The chain joins TRBV7-2 to TRBJ1-6; no D gene call is confident. The clonotype originates from a male patient aged 18 to 29 who received an allogeneic stem cell transplant from a related donor, was CMV-positive, and had no GVHD. After a transplant, some T cells may have been passed on by the graft donor. The nucleotide sequence is given as TGTGCCAGCAGCTTAGGCGGGCGGCCCAATTCACCCCTCCACTTT. It translates to CASSLGGRPNSPLHF.